This T cell receptor beta chain was found in a study of blood T cell repertoires in COVID-19. Study at large: Nucleic acid was either cDNA or gDNA, and it came from T cells, B-cell-depleted T cells, or PBMCs.

Germline CDR1 and CDR2: SGHRS and YFSETQ. The CDR3 covers 14 residues. Trimming removed 4 bases at V and 3 bases at J, with 14 bases between. The data were produced by immunoSEQ multiplex PCR, yet TCRdb's version contains in-frame clones alone and is incomplete. The table lists about 60,000 clones, roughly nine tenths of them singletons. The chain links TRBV5-1 to TRBJ2-7; tentatively, D is TRBD1 (7 bases). Sequencing input: peripheral blood. This receptor was taken from a human donor with acute or convalescent COVID-19. The donor label of this sample is uncertain. The CDR3 protein is CASSPGGRSYEQYF. CDR3 coding DNA: TGCGCCAGCAGCCCAGGGGGGCGCAGCTACGAGCAGTACTTC.